One and the same sample provided the 9 T cell receptor beta chains below, sequenced in a study of T cells in Graves' hyperthyroidism and ophthalmopathy. Regions amplified from RNA transcripts were the TCR beta CDR3 regions. An initial round of RT-PCR targeting the TCR CDR3 relied on the HTBI primer set. TCRdb passed the multiplex PCR reads through MiXCR, listing each CDR3 protein once. Of hundreds of thousands of distinct CDR3 sequences in the sample, over 15% were seen once. Specimen: blood. These receptors all stem from a woman between 18 and 30 years old with Graves' hyperthyroidism.

There are a few counts of this clonotype. The chain links TRBV2 to TRBJ2-2; possible D gene TRBD2, 6 bases. This CDR3 spans 16 amino acids. Per germline, CDR1 SNHLY and CDR2 FYNNEI. V lost 4 bases and J lost 4, with 16 bases in between. The CDR3 DNA follows: TGTGCCAGCAGTGGCGGGGCACAGGACGGCACCGGGGAGCTGTTTTTT. Residues: CASSGGAQDGTGELFF.

Only a few counts were recorded for this clonotype. This sequence joins TRBV30 and TRBJ1-2; D unresolved. Trimming cost V 0 bases and J 6 bases, with 5 bases left between them. The CDR3 totals 11 residues. Germline CDR1 is GTSNPN and CDR2 is SVGIG (reference sequence). CDR3 in DNA: TGTGCCTGGAGTGTATTCGATGGCTACACCTTC. Translating gives CAWSVFDGYTF. The whole variable domain, remainder taken from reference TRBV30 and TRBJ1-2, is SQTIHQWPATLVQPVGSPLSLECTVEGTSNPNLYWYRQAAGRGLQLLFYSVGIGQISSEVPQNLSASRPQDRQFILSSKKLLLSDSGFYLCAWSVFDGYTFGSGTRLTVV.

The chain has TRBV4-1 and TRBJ1-5; TRBD1 is a possible D gene (5 bases). The length of the CDR3 is 14 residues. V was trimmed by 1 base and J by 7 bases, leaving 11 bases between them. Germline V gives CDR1 MGHRA, CDR2 YSYEKL. The CDR3 bases are TGCGCCAGCAGCCAAGTGTCTGGGGGACAGCCCCAGCATTTT. It translates to CASSQVSGGQPQHF.

This clonotype has a handful of counts. This rearrangement joins TRBV24-1 to TRBJ2-7; perhaps TRBD1 as D (6 bases). The CDR3 extends over 14 amino acids. V lost 5 bases and J 2 bases, leaving 12 bases between the germline ends. Germline CDR1 reads KGHDR; CDR2 reads SFDVKD. The CDR3 DNA reads as TGTGCCACCAGTGGCAACAGGGAACCCTACGAGCAGTACTTC. Translation: CATSGNREPYEQYF.

The chain is built from TRBV6-1 and TRBJ2-2, with 9 bases fitting TRBD1. From germline, CDR1 is MNHNS and CDR2 SASEGT. This CDR3 has 15 residues. Trimming removed 7 bases from V and 5 bases from J; junction bases left unmatched: 8. CDR3 sequence reads: CASTPGQGGTGELFF. The CDR3 nucleotides are TGTGCCAGCACCCCGGGACAGGGCGGGACCGGGGAGCTGTTTTTT.

This clonotype was seen once. It may be a read error: a sequence one base away is much more abundant. This chain links TRBV12-3 or TRBV12-4 with TRBJ1-5, with 7 nucleotides matching TRBD1. This CDR3 is built from 14 residues. The CDR3 region has the DNA TGTGCCAGCAGTTTAGACAGGGGCAAACAGCCCCAGCATTTT. The encoded protein is CASSLDRGKQPQHF.

The V call is TRBV10-3, the J call TRBJ2-5; D ambiguous. The length of the CDR3 is 12 residues. V shed 2 bases and J shed 4 bases, with 5 bases lying between them. CDR1 is ENHRY, CDR2 SYGVKD, per germline. The CDR3 protein is CAISEERETQYF. The DNA for the CDR3 is TGTGCCATCAGTGAGGAAAGAGAGACCCAGTACTTC.

This clonotype was seen at least ten times. The V call is TRBV6-2 or TRBV6-3, the J call TRBJ2-1; D gene ambiguous. Trimming removed 5 bases at V and 6 bases at J, with 8 bases between. From germline, CDR1 is MNHEY and CDR2 SVGEGT. The CDR3 runs to 12 residues. This chain's CDR3 is CASSPWANEQFF. CDR3 coding DNA: TGTGCCAGCAGTCCGTGGGCCAATGAGCAGTTCTTC.

The chain carries TRBV5-1 and TRBJ1-1, with D unclear. CDR3 length: 15 residues. CDR1 SGHRS and CDR2 YFSETQ come from the germline V gene. V lost 0 bases and J 1 base, leaving 10 bases between the germline ends. The CDR3 bases are TGCGCCAGCAGCTTGGATTTACAAACGAACACTGAAGCTTTCTTT. Encoded protein: CASSLDLQTNTEAFF. The full variable domain, in which reference TRBV5-1 and TRBJ1-1 provide the parts outside the CDR3, is KAGVTQTPRYLIKTRGQQVTLSCSPISGHRSVSWYQQTPGQGLQFLFEYFSETQRNKGNFPGRFSGRQFSNSRSEMNVSTLELGDSALYLCASSLDLQTNTEAFFGQGTRLTVV.